This record covers a single T cell receptor beta chain. Its antigen is not known. This sample is drawn from a study of human T cells and chemical hapten exposure. Study-wide background: Predominantly women, the patients had alopecia areata, totalis or universalis. The study traced per-sample TCR yield variation mainly to small differences in pooled library volumes. Findings and limits, study-wide: Expanded TCRs produced significantly more large CDR3 similarity clusters than controls did.

Time point: pre-sensitization, week 0. Treatment specified: therapeutic diphenylcyclopropenone sensitization with weekly scalp DPC. Total RNA was extracted from unfractionated whole blood. TCRdb fed the RACE reads into MiXCR, producing one record per CDR3 protein. This table holds roughly 260,000 distinct CDR3 sequences, 7% to 10% found once. Germline loops: CDR1 SGHTA, CDR2 FQGNSA. V shed 5 bases and J shed 0 bases, with 11 bases lying between them. The CDR3 spans 16 residues. The sequences come from whole blood, collected in connection with sensitization to the hapten diphenylcyclopropenone (DPC). The gene calls are TRBV7-2 and TRBJ1-6; D gene ambiguous. The TCR sequence derives from a woman in her forties with alopecia areata. Some clones in this sample may be carry-over from other donors' samples. CDR3 amino acids: CASSRDGRSYNSPLHF. CDR3 DNA: TGTGCCAGCAGCCGCGACGGACGCTCCTATAATTCACCCCTCCACTTT.